A single sample gave rise to the 20 T cell receptor beta chains below, sequenced in a study of long-term antiretroviral therapy in people with HIV. Sequencing relied on immunoSEQ assay v3.0, run at survey level. The repertoire was sequenced with immunoSEQ multiplex PCR; TCRdb's copy has only in-frame clones and lacks some. Of about 21,000 clones in the sample, around 80% were seen once. This specimen was unsorted PBMCs, taken 0.5 years after starting antiretroviral therapy. These receptors came from a man aged 18 to 30 with HIV.

The rearrangement uses TRBV11-3 and TRBJ2-1, with 9 bases identical to TRBD1. Germline trimming cut 4 bases from V and 10 bases from J; bases unmatched to any gene: 8. CDR1 and CDR2 from the germline V gene are SGHNT and YENEEA. The CDR3 is 14 amino acids. CDR3 bases: TGTGCCAGCAGCTCCGGGACAGGGTCAGGGGAGCAGTTCTTC. Its protein is CASSSGTGSGEQFF.

This sequence joins TRBV28 and TRBJ2-4, with 10 bases identical to TRBD2. J was trimmed by 3 bases and V by 5 bases; bases with no gene match: 13. The germline gives CDR1 MDHEN, CDR2 SYDVKM. The CDR3 loop spans 18 amino acids. CDR3 DNA: TGTGCCAGCAGTCCGCCTCCCCCTCTAGCGGGAGACAAAAACATTCAGTACTTC. Translation gives CASSPPPPLAGDKNIQYF.

The rearrangement uses TRBV7-3 and TRBJ1-2; the D gene is possibly TRBD1 (5 bases). The germline V gene has CDR1 SGHTA and CDR2 FQGTGA. CDR3 length: 15 residues. Between the trimmed V and J ends, which lost 4 bases and 4 bases, there was a span of 16 bases. CDR3 residues: CASSSYSGGSYGYTF. The CDR3 nucleotides are TGTGCCAGCAGCTCCTACTCCGGGGGATCCTATGGCTACACCTTC.

This clone was observed once. V usage is TRBV4-1 and J usage is TRBJ1-3, with D hard to call. Germline V gene sequence: CDR1 MGHRA, CDR2 YSYEKL. V lost 4 bases and J lost 2, with 21 bases in between. The CDR3 length is 18 residues. CDR3: CASSPLHSSPEPGNTIYF. The CDR3 coding sequence is TGCGCCAGCAGCCCCCTACACAGCTCGCCTGAGCCTGGAAACACCATATATTTT.

This clone appeared once. The chain carries TRBV9 and TRBJ2-1; possible D gene TRBD2, 6 bases. V was cut by 1 base and J by 10 bases, with 21 bases left in between. The length of the CDR3 is 16 residues. CDR1 is SGDLS, CDR2 YYNGEE, per germline. The CDR3 nucleotides read TGTGCCAGCAGCGTACGGGGGACGGATGGGGGAGACGAGCAGTTCTTC. Translating gives CASSVRGTDGGDEQFF.

J is TRBJ1-1 and V is TRBV9; D uncertain. The CDR3 totals 16 residues. CDR1 and CDR2 from the germline V gene are SGDLS and YYNGEE. V lost 0 bases, J lost 0 bases, and 12 bases lay in between. The DNA of the CDR3 is TGTGCCAGCAGCGTAGATGGCACAAACATGAACACTGAAGCTTTCTTT. This sequence encodes CASSVDGTNMNTEAFF.

The chain couples TRBV27 to TRBJ2-1; D is unresolved. V lost 6 bases to trimming and J lost 5 bases, with 11 bases between them. Germline V CDR1 and CDR2: MNHEY, SMNVEV (reference sequence). The CDR3 has 13 amino acids. CDR3 amino acids: CASREYPDNEQFF. The CDR3, as DNA: TGTGCCAGCAGGGAATACCCCGACAATGAGCAGTTCTTC.

CDR3: CASGDSEAFF. The DNA for the CDR3 is TGTGCCAGTGGGGACAGCGAAGCTTTCTTT. V usage is TRBV19 and J usage is TRBJ1-1; 7 bases are shared with TRBD1. Germline loops: CDR1 LNHDA, CDR2 SQIVND (reference sequence). V shed 8 bases, J shed 8 bases, and the junction held 2 bases outside the gene matches. CDR3 length: 10 residues.

The chain combines TRBV5-6 with TRBJ2-7; 8 bases are a match to TRBD2. With 5 bases clipped from V and 3 bases from J, the junction kept 13 bases outside the gene matches. The germline V gene encodes CDR1 SGHDT and CDR2 YYEEEE. CDR3 length: 16 residues. The CDR3 reads CASSSGGTLGLYEQYF. The CDR3 nucleotides read TGTGCCAGCAGTTCGGGAGGGACGCTTGGGCTCTACGAGCAGTACTTC.

A single count supports this clone. V gene TRBV2 combines with J gene TRBJ1-2; unclear D gene. Trimming shortened V by 2 bases and J by 4 bases, and 8 bases separated the two germline ends. Germline loops: CDR1 SNHLY, CDR2 FYNNEI. This CDR3 contains 13 residues. This CDR3 reads CASSERESYGYTF. The CDR3 DNA is TGTGCCAGCAGTGAAAGGGAGTCCTATGGCTACACCTTC.

This clone appeared a single time. The rearrangement joins TRBV5-6 to TRBJ2-7; D not certain. Germline V gene sequence: CDR1 SGHDT, CDR2 YYEEEE. Trimming removed 2 bases at V and 4 bases at J, with 7 bases between. This CDR3 has 12 amino acids. The CDR3 DNA reads TGTGCCAGCAGCTTTACAGATTACGAGCAGTACTTC. Its protein product is CASSFTDYEQYF.

In this sample, this clone turned up once. The J gene is TRBJ1-1, the V gene TRBV5-1; D is uncertain. There are 13 residues in the CDR3. V was clipped by 4 bases and J by 4 bases, with 11 bases between them. CDR1 and CDR2 from the germline V gene are SGHRS and YFSETQ. The CDR3 region has the DNA TGCGCCAGCAGCAAGGGAATCGGCACTGAAGCTTTCTTT. Its protein product is CASSKGIGTEAFF.

The V and J genes are TRBV7-2 and TRBJ1-3; D is undetermined. Germline assignment: CDR1 SGHTA and CDR2 FQGNSA. The CDR3 loop spans 15 amino acids. Deletions cut 1 base from V and 4 bases from J, with 11 bases between. The CDR3 DNA is TGTGCCAGCAGCTTAGTACCAGACCCGGGAAACACCATATATTTT. This sequence encodes CASSLVPDPGNTIYF. The full variable domain, in which reference TRBV7-2 and TRBJ1-3 provide the parts outside the CDR3, is GAGVSQSPSNKVTEKGKDVELRCDPISGHTALYWYRQSLGQGLEFLIYFQGNSAPDKSGLPSDRFSAERTGGSVSTLTIQRTQQEDSAVYLCASSLVPDPGNTIYFGEGSWLTVV.

The count of this clone is one. The chain joins TRBV6-5 to TRBJ1-1; no definite D call. The CDR3 length is 14 residues. V lost 0 bases to trimming and J lost 4 bases, with 9 bases between them. Germline lookup yields CDR1 MNHEY and CDR2 SVGAGI. For the CDR3, the DNA is TGTGCCAGCAGTTACTCGACGGGGTTCACTGAAGCTTTCTTT. It is translated as CASSYSTGFTEAFF.

This rearrangement joins TRBV19 to TRBJ2-3; TRBD2 might be the D (6 bases). Germline CDR1 and CDR2: LNHDA and SQIVND (reference sequence). The CDR3 totals 15 residues. V lost 7 bases to trimming and J lost 0 bases, with 14 bases between them. This chain's CDR3 is CASTDAGISTDTQYF. CDR3 coding DNA: TGTGCCAGTACCGACGCGGGAATTAGCACAGATACGCAGTATTTT.

V and J are TRBV4-3 and TRBJ2-3; TRBD2 agrees at 8 bases. The J segment lost 2 bases and the V segment lost 0 bases, leaving 13 bases of the junction unmatched. CDR1 is LGHNA, CDR2 YSLEER, per germline. This CDR3 has 19 amino acids. The CDR3 nucleotides are TGCGCCAGCAGCCAAGAGACGGAGGAACTAGCGGCCTCCACAGATACGCAGTATTTT. This codes for CASSQETEELAASTDTQYF.

The V call is TRBV5-4, the J call TRBJ2-2; a possible D gene is TRBD2 (5 bases). This CDR3 comprises 14 residues. The V end was cut by 4 bases, the J end by 8 bases, with 15 bases between. Germline CDR1 and CDR2: SGHNT and YYREEE (reference sequence). The CDR3 DNA is TGTGCCAGCAGCCCGCGGAGCGGAGCGGGGGAGCTGTTTTTT. Protein: CASSPRSGAGELFF.

The CDR3 reads CATARQGGLSYEQYF. DNA of the CDR3: TGTGCCACCGCCAGACAGGGCGGATTATCCTACGAGCAGTACTTC. This rearrangement joins TRBV6-6 to TRBJ2-7; the match to TRBD1 covers 7 bases. The germline CDR1 and CDR2 sequences are MNHNY and SVGAGI (reference sequence). V was clipped by 10 bases and J by 1 base; unmatched bases: 13. This CDR3 has 15 residues.

The chain links TRBV7-9 to TRBJ1-4, with D uncertain. CDR1 and CDR2 from the germline V gene are SEHNR and FQNEAQ (reference sequence). The CDR3 loop spans 16 amino acids. The V gene lost 6 bases and the J gene lost 3 bases, with 17 bases spanning the gap. CDR3 DNA: TGTGCCAGCAGTTCCAAGACCAGCCTTGCTAATGAAAAACTGTTTTTT. This encodes CASSSKTSLANEKLFF.

A word on this clone: The junction does not match germline at one end; this may be a read error. The rearrangement uses TRBV11-2 and TRBJ2-7; no clear D. The germline V gene encodes CDR1 SGHAT and CDR2 FQNNGV. This CDR3 has 14 residues. The CDR3 sequence: CASSVDPPAYEQYF. In DNA, the CDR3 is TGTGCCAGCAGCGTAGATCCACCAGCCTACGAGCAGTACTTC.